This T cell receptor (beta chain) appears in the sequencing data of a study of post-analysis software for immune sequencing data. Study results and caveats: Patients with multiple sclerosis recorded significantly lower normalized Chao1 diversity than controls, the study found. Controls showed lower frequencies than patients for four to six TRBV segments, and TRBV5-6, TRBV5-1 and TRBV20-1 were among these.

Unique molecular identifiers featured in each of the TCR beta cDNA libraries. TCRdb passed the PCR reads through MiXCR, listing each CDR3 protein once. The sample holds 750,000 to 950,000 distinct CDR3 sequences, 35% to 55% seen once. The CDR3 length is 16 residues. The germline V gene encodes CDR1 LGHNA and CDR2 YNFKEQ. V lost 3 bases, J lost 1 base, and 14 bases lay in between. This clonotype was picked up a small number of times. Its antigen is not known. The TCR was taken from a girl between 5 and 17 years old with multiple sclerosis. This chain links TRBV4-2 with TRBJ2-3; D unclear. The material sequenced was blood. CDR3 loop: CASSHNLADRTDTQYF. The CDR3, as DNA: TGTGCCAGCAGCCATAACCTGGCGGACCGCACAGATACGCAGTATTTT.